The 6 T cell receptor beta chains reported below all come from one sample, sequenced in a study of cytomegalovirus exposure and HLA in healthy donors. In the PCR, 60 Vbeta and 13 Jbeta primers were used. TCRdb's table, derived via immunoSEQ multiplex PCR, lists solely in-frame clones and lacks some. The table includes fewer than 80,000 clones, under 80% detected once. Sequencing was carried out using PBMCs. These receptor sequences come from a woman aged 30 to 39 in good health and CMV-seronegative.

The chain couples TRBV19 to TRBJ1-1; no reliable D call. The CDR3 totals 15 residues. Germline assignment: CDR1 LNHDA and CDR2 SQIVND (reference sequence). Trimming took off 3 bases at V and 1 base at J, with 12 bases between the two ends. The CDR3 spells CASSIRSAGNTEAFF. The CDR3 DNA follows: TGTGCCAGTAGTATCAGGTCGGCAGGGAACACTGAAGCTTTCTTT.

The rearrangement uses TRBV9 and TRBJ2-5, with 7 bases fitting TRBD2. The CDR3 consists of 16 residues. With 0 bases clipped from V and 5 bases from J, the junction kept 10 bases outside the gene matches. Germline V CDR1 and CDR2: SGDLS, YYNGEE. The CDR3 sequence: CASSVGQIVGGETQYF. The CDR3 nucleotides read TGTGCCAGCAGCGTAGGACAGATTGTGGGGGGGGAGACCCAGTACTTC.

The V call is TRBV19, the J call TRBJ2-2; 7 nucleotides line up with TRBD1. V dropped 2 bases and J dropped 0; count of bases not matched to a gene: 0. This CDR3 has 15 amino acids. CDR1 is LNHDA, CDR2 SQIVND, per germline (reference sequence). The CDR3 reads CASSIQGANTGELFF. Here the CDR3 DNA reads TGTGCCAGTAGTATACAGGGGGCGAACACCGGGGAGCTGTTTTTT.

This clone was observed once. V usage is TRBV30 and J usage is TRBJ1-1, with D possibly TRBD1 on 6 matching bases. The CDR3 is made up of 11 amino acids. CDR1 and CDR2 (germline): GTSNPN, SVGIG (reference sequence). The V end was cut by 3 bases, the J end by 11 bases, with 13 bases between. DNA of the CDR3: TGTGCCTGGAGCGTAGGGGGTTACGCTTTCTTT. This encodes CAWSVGGYAFF.

This chain connects TRBV19 to TRBJ1-1; D is possibly TRBD1 (6 bases). CDR1 is LNHDA, CDR2 SQIVND, per germline (reference sequence). This CDR3 comprises 17 residues. Trimming removed 3 bases from V and 0 bases from J, with 17 bases in between. CDR3 bases: TGTGCCAGTAGTATTGGGACCGGGACAAACATGAACACTGAAGCTTTCTTT. Its translation is CASSIGTGTNMNTEAFF.

The chain employs TRBV27 and TRBJ2-1; 8 bases are a match to TRBD2. The CDR3 extends over 17 amino acids. Germline loops: CDR1 MNHEY, CDR2 SMNVEV (reference sequence). V shed 0 bases, J shed 8 bases, and the junction held 12 bases outside the gene matches. The CDR3 DNA reads TGTGCCAGCAGTTTATCGCGGGGGGACTCACCAACCCATGAGCAGTTCTTC. Encoded protein: CASSLSRGDSPTHEQFF.